A single sample is the source of the 13 T cell receptor beta chains below, sequenced in a study of Ad26.COV2.S vaccination and SARS-CoV-2 variants. Only in-frame clones appear in the TCRdb table, and some are missing; sequencing was by immunoSEQ multiplex PCR. The table lists 450,000 to 550,000 clones, around 89% of them singletons. The treatment was: roughly 18 received Ad26.COV2.S at low or high dose, single or two shots; several received placebo; per-sample allocation not given. Repertoires come from day 63 after the first vaccine or placebo injection. Sequenced here: peripheral blood, sampled in a trial of Ad26.COV2.S vaccine versus placebo. Receptors originate from a person between 18 and 65 years old who received the Ad26.COV2.S COVID-19 vaccine or a placebo.

This chain uses TRBV2 with TRBJ2-6; D uncertain. V was shortened by 7 bases and J by 1 base, with 5 bases between the two germline ends. Germline CDR1 and CDR2: SNHLY and FYNNEI. CDR3 length: 13 residues. The CDR3 loop is CASTSSGANVLTF. The DNA of the CDR3 is TGTGCCAGCACCTCGTCTGGGGCCAACGTCCTGACTTTC.

The chain carries TRBV2 and TRBJ2-1; 11 bases are a match to TRBD2. Germline trimming cut 9 bases from V and 8 bases from J; bases unmatched to any gene: 9. Germline V CDR1 and CDR2: SNHLY, FYNNEI. The CDR3 length is 14 residues. CDR3 in DNA: TGTGCCAGAAAGTCCCTAGCGGGAGGAGATGAGCAGTTCTTC. Translation: CARKSLAGGDEQFF.

This clone has just a few counts. The chain links TRBV19 to TRBJ1-1; TRBD1 aligns across 8 bases. Germline trimming cut 2 bases from V and 5 bases from J; bases unmatched to any gene: 13. Germline V lookup: CDR1 LNHDA, CDR2 SQIVND (reference sequence). CDR3 length: 17 amino acids. DNA of the CDR3: TGTGCCAGTAGTATACTGTATACAGGGGGAACGGGGACTGAAGCTTTCTTT. Its translation is CASSILYTGGTGTEAFF.

The DNA for the CDR3 is TGTGCCAGTAGTAACGGAGGGATTGTGTACAATGAGCAGTTCTTC. It codes for CASSNGGIVYNEQFF. This sequence joins TRBV19 and TRBJ2-1; D may be TRBD2 (6 bases). Germline V gene sequence: CDR1 LNHDA, CDR2 SQIVND (reference sequence). CDR3 length: 15 amino acids. The V end was cut by 4 bases, the J end by 4 bases, with 14 bases between.

J is TRBJ1-2 and V is TRBV30; D is perhaps TRBD1 (6 bases). V was shortened by 1 base and J by 2 bases, with 11 bases between the two germline ends. CDR1 and CDR2 (germline): GTSNPN, SVGIG (reference sequence). This CDR3 has 14 amino acids. Written as DNA, the CDR3 is TGTGCCTGGAGTGCTCAAGGACAGAACTATGGCTACACCTTC. As protein: CAWSAQGQNYGYTF. Drawing the rest from reference TRBV30 and TRBJ1-2, the complete variable domain is SQTIHQWPATLVQPVGSPLSLECTVEGTSNPNLYWYRQAAGRGLQLLFYSVGIGQISSEVPQNLSASRPQDRQFILSSKKLLLSDSGFYLCAWSAQGQNYGYTFGSGTRLTVV.

This clone has a single count. The V call is TRBV10-3, the J call TRBJ2-1; possibly TRBD2 for D (5 bases). The CDR3 runs 11 residues. Trimming left V 11 bases short and J 6 bases short, with 11 bases between. CDR1 is ENHRY, CDR2 SYGVKD, per germline. The DNA for the CDR3 is TGTGCCTCTGCCGGGGTCAATGAGCAGTTCTTC. Translated: CASAGVNEQFF.

The chain employs TRBV6-2 or TRBV6-3 and TRBJ2-3; D remains ambiguous. The CDR3 length is 13 residues. V was clipped by 5 bases and J by 3 bases, with 9 bases between them. The germline V gene has CDR1 MNHEY and CDR2 SVGEGT. The CDR3 bases are TGTGCCAGCAGTCCGTCCGAGACAGATACGCAGTATTTT. It specifies CASSPSETDTQYF.

The J gene is TRBJ1-2, the V gene TRBV6-6, with D possibly TRBD1 on 6 matching bases. Germline V CDR1 and CDR2: MNHNY, SVGAGI (reference sequence). V lost 4 bases to trimming and J lost 4 bases, with 16 bases between them. The CDR3 loop spans 15 amino acids. This chain's CDR3 is CASSFRTAQGYGYTF. As DNA, the CDR3 is TGTGCCAGCAGTTTTCGGACAGCCCAAGGCTATGGCTACACCTTC.

A note on this clone: This specimen includes other DNA sequences encoding the same CDR3. The chain combines TRBV6-5 with TRBJ2-7, with 8 positions matching TRBD1. Germline CDR1 is MNHEY and CDR2 is SVGAGI. The J segment lost 0 bases and the V segment lost 6 bases, leaving 4 bases of the junction unmatched. The length of the CDR3 is 14 residues. The CDR3 loop is CASSRQGTSYEQYF. In DNA form, the CDR3 reads TGTGCCAGCAGCCGACAGGGGACCTCCTACGAGCAGTACTTC.

The gene calls are TRBV7-8 and TRBJ1-4; tentatively, D is TRBD1 (5 bases). V was trimmed by 5 bases and J by 1 base, leaving 17 bases between them. This CDR3 comprises 17 residues. CDR1 and CDR2 (germline): SGHVS, FQNEAQ. The CDR3 DNA sequence: TGTGCCAGCAGCCCCCCCAGGGTTCTGCGAACTAATGAAAAACTGTTTTTT. Translated, it gives CASSPPRVLRTNEKLFF.

The rearrangement uses TRBV3-1 (or the pseudogene TRBV3-2) and TRBJ2-7; 7 bases align to TRBD2. The CDR3 is 14 residues long. Germline lookup yields CDR1 LGHDT and CDR2 YNNKEL (reference sequence). The V gene end was trimmed by 4 bases and the J gene end by 2 bases; junction bases not matched to a gene: 5. The CDR3 sequence is CASSRTSATYEQYF. Here the CDR3 DNA reads TGTGCCAGCAGCCGCACTAGCGCTACCTACGAGCAGTACTTC.

The V gene is TRBV4-3, the J gene TRBJ2-7; D is uncertain. The CDR3 covers 14 residues. Germline CDR1 LGHNA, CDR2 YSLEER. Trimming took 1 base from V and 0 from J, leaving 7 bases between them. CDR3 nucleotides: TGCGCCAGCAGCCAAGGTCCAGGCTCCTACGAGCAGTACTTC. Encoded protein: CASSQGPGSYEQYF.

The J gene is TRBJ2-5, the V gene TRBV6-6, with 8 bases lining up with TRBD2. V lost 6 bases to trimming and J lost 7 bases; unmatched junction nucleotides: 10. The germline gives CDR1 MNHNY, CDR2 SVGAGI (reference sequence). This CDR3 is built from 14 residues. The CDR3 here is CASRNTGGAGTQYF. CDR3 in DNA: TGTGCCAGCAGAAATACCGGGGGGGCCGGGACCCAGTACTTC.